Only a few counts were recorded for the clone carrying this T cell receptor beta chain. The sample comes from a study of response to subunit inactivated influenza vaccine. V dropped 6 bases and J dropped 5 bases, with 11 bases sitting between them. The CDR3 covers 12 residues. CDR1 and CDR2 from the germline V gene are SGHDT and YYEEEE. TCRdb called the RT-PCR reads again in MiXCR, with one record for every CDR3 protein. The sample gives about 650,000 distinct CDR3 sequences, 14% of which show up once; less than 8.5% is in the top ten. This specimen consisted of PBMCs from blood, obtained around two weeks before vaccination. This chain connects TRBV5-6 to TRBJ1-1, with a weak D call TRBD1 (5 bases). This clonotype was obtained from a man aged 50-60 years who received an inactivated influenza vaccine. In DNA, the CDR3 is TGTGCCAGCATCGGGGGGGAAACTGAAGCTTTCTTT. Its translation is CASIGGETEAFF.